Described below is a single T cell receptor beta chain sequence and its context. Its antigen is unknown. Each sample provided at least 5 micrograms of extracted total RNA. These data are taken from a study of blood T cells in healthy people across ages. Study conclusions and caveats: The diversity estimates, figures obtained from one million T cells, were considered underestimates. PBMC samples, being unsorted, prevented any conclusive comparison of naive and antigen-experienced cells. Older age coincided with a roughly linear decline in TCR beta diversity per million T cells.

CDR3 length: 13 amino acids. Per germline, CDR1 SGHRS and CDR2 YFSETQ. Alongside a J-beta primer mix, a sample-barcoded 5' primer served in a second PCR lasting roughly 7 to 11 cycles. TCRdb analysed the 5' RACE reads with MiXCR anew, one entry per CDR3 protein. Here the sample spans 580,000 or so distinct CDR3 sequences, less than 60% being singletons. The gene calls are TRBV5-1 and TRBJ2-1; 8 nucleotides agree with TRBD2. The closer fit of TRBJ2-7 to the DNA end suggests the J call may be wrong. Specimen: blood. The source is a man at least 80 years old in good health. DNA of the CDR3: TGCGCCAGCAGCTTGCTAGCGGGCAATGAGCAGTACTTC. Translated: CASSLLAGNEQYF.